This T cell receptor (beta chain) was sequenced in a study of blood T cell repertoires in COVID-19. The wider study: Samples came from the United States, Italy and Spain, spanning acute and convalescent COVID-19. In each case, the material was cDNA or gDNA derived from T cells, B-cell-depleted T cells, or PBMCs.

This clone was found once. Some clones are missing from TCRdb's copy, which holds only in-frame ones; the method was immunoSEQ multiplex PCR. The repertoire holds about 220,000 clones, with more than 65% as singletons. The CDR3 totals 13 residues. Germline CDR1 reads MDHEN; CDR2 reads SYDVKM. V lost 3 bases to trimming and J lost 4 bases, with 4 bases between them. What was sequenced was peripheral blood. The V call is TRBV28, the J call TRBJ2-6; D not resolved. The receptor's source is a man aged 50 to 59 with active or convalescent COVID-19. Here the CDR3 DNA reads TGTGCCAGCAGTTTGCAGGGGGCCAACGTCCTGACTTTC. It encodes CASSLQGANVLTF.